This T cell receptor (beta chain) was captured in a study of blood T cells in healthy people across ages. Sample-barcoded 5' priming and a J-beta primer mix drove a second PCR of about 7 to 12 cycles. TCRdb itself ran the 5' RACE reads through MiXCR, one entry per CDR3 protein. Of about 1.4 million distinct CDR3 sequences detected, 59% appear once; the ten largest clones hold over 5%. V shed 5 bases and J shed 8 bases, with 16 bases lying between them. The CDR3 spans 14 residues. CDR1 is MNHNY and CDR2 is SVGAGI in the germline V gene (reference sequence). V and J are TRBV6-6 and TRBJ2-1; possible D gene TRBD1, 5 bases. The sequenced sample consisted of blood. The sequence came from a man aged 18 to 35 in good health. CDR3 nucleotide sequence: TGTGCCAGCAGTCGTCAGGGCGGTCGCGATGAGCAGTTCTTC. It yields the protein CASSRQGGRDEQFF.